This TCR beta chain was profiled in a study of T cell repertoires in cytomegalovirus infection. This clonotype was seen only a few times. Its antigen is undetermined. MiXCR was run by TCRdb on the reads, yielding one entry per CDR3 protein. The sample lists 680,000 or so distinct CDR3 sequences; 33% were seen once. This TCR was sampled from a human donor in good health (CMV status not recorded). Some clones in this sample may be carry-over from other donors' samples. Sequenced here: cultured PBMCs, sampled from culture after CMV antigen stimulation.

The CDR3 region is CSARPWTGTQPQHF. Written as DNA, the CDR3 is TGCAGTGCTAGACCCTGGACAGGAACTCAGCCCCAGCATTTT. This chain joins TRBV20-1 and TRBJ1-5; 7 bases line up with TRBD1. V shed 2 bases, J shed 6 bases, and the junction held 7 bases outside the gene matches. This CDR3 region has 14 residues. The germline V gene has CDR1 DFQATT and CDR2 SNEGSKA (reference sequence).